This TCR beta chain was obtained from a study of blood T cell repertoires in COVID-19. Whole-study context: There were acute and convalescent COVID-19 samples, and they came from the United States, Italy and Spain. T cells, B-cell-depleted T cells, or PBMCs provided the cDNA or gDNA that served as material.

Source study methods: The assay estimated nucleated cells by amplifying reference gene primers. Sequenced by immunoSEQ multiplex PCR; TCRdb stores in-frame clones only, minus some. The V and J calls and clone size were taken over from that table, and D and trimming were inferred from the DNA. Counted here are a few hundred thousand clones, about four fifths occurring once; the ten biggest clones make up roughly 3%. This clone occurred once. This sequence originates from a woman between 18 and 29 years old with acute or convalescent COVID-19. The specimen was peripheral blood.

CDR3 nucleotide sequence: TGTGCCAGCAACCAAGACAGGGAACTGGGTCAGCCCCAGCATTTT. Its translation: CASNQDRELGQPQHF. The V gene is TRBV28, the J gene TRBJ1-5; 7 positions agree with TRBD1. Per germline, CDR1 MDHEN and CDR2 SYDVKM. CDR3 length: 15 amino acids. Trimming at V came to 7 bases and at J to 6 bases, leaving 12 bases not matched to a gene. The full variable domain, rest sourced from reference TRBV28 and TRBJ1-5, is DVKVTQSSRYLVKRTGEKVFLECVQDMDHENMFWYRQDPGLGLRLIYFSYDVKMKEKGDIPEGYSVSREKKERFSLILESASTNQTSMYLCASNQDRELGQPQHFGDGTRLSIL.